What follows are 16 T cell receptor beta chains derived from one specimen sequenced in a study of graft-versus-host responses after intestinal transplantation. No antigen is known for these receptors. Profiled with immunoSEQ multiplex PCR; TCRdb holds only in-frame clones, not every one. The sample shows some 90,000 clones, approximately 90% of them seen only once. Here the sequenced sample was unstimulated CD8+ T cells sorted from spleen or lymph node cells, taken before transplant. The source is a human donor who was the organ donor for an intestinal transplant.

This clone was observed once. V is TRBV27 and J is TRBJ2-1; maybe TRBD1 (5 bases). The germline CDR1 and CDR2 sequences are MNHEY and SMNVEV (reference sequence). The CDR3 extends over 16 amino acids. Trimming took 6 bases from V and 8 from J, leaving 23 bases between them. The CDR3 DNA reads TGTGCCAGCAGCCTAGGCGTGAGTGTCCAGGGCTATGAGCAGTTCTTC. Translating it yields CASSLGVSVQGYEQFF.

The J gene is TRBJ2-3, the V gene TRBV9, with TRBD1 as a possible D gene (5 bases). The germline V gene encodes CDR1 SGDLS and CDR2 YYNGEE. V lost 4 bases and J lost 5, with 17 bases in between. This CDR3 is built from 15 residues. Here the CDR3 DNA reads TGTGCCAGCAGCCCCTACGTAGGGGCGGAAGATACGCAGTATTTT. It codes for CASSPYVGAEDTQYF.

The CDR3 region has the DNA TGTGCCAGCAGAGCAGACAGGGGCCTAACCTACGAGCAGTACTTC. Amino acid sequence: CASRADRGLTYEQYF. The rearrangement uses TRBV27 and TRBJ2-5; 8 positions match TRBD1. The assigned J gene may be wrong: the sequence end matches TRBJ2-7 better. The CDR3 is 15 residues long. Germline assignment: CDR1 MNHEY and CDR2 SMNVEV (reference sequence).

The rearrangement links TRBV7-6 to TRBJ1-1, with 8 bases fitting TRBD1. CDR3 length: 17 residues. V was pared by 5 bases and J by 4 bases, with 15 bases of the junction left unmatched. Germline V gives CDR1 SGHVS, CDR2 FNYEAQ. CDR3 DNA sequence: TGTGCCAGCAGCCCACAGTTGGGACAGGATGGAGGCACTGAAGCTTTCTTT. Its translation: CASSPQLGQDGGTEAFF.

The count of this clone is one. This chain uses TRBV4-1 with TRBJ2-1; 13 bases line up with TRBD2. The germline gives CDR1 MGHRA, CDR2 YSYEKL. With 3 bases clipped from V and 5 bases from J, the junction kept 4 bases outside the gene matches. The CDR3 runs 16 residues. The CDR3: CASSHPTSGGNNEQFF. The CDR3 DNA sequence: TGCGCCAGCAGCCATCCGACTAGCGGGGGGAACAATGAGCAGTTCTTC.

The CDR3 is CASSFSGGAVTGELFF. Written as DNA, the CDR3 is TGTGCCAGCAGCTTTAGCGGGGGGGCCGTCACCGGGGAGCTGTTTTTT. The V call is TRBV9, the J call TRBJ2-2; 11 nucleotides align to TRBD2. Germline CDR1 and CDR2: SGDLS and YYNGEE. V shed 4 bases, J shed 4 bases, and the junction held 6 bases outside the gene matches. This CDR3 comprises 16 residues. The full variable domain, completed using reference TRBV9 and TRBJ2-2, is DSGVTQTPKHLITATGQRVTLRCSPRSGDLSVYWYQQSLDQGLQFLIQYYNGEERAKGNILERFSAQQFPDLHSELNLSSLELGDSALYFCASSFSGGAVTGELFFGEGSRLTVL.

This chain uses TRBV7-2 with TRBJ2-1, with 7 positions matching TRBD2. In germline, CDR1 is SGHTA, CDR2 FQGNSA. The CDR3 loop spans 18 amino acids. J gave up 4 bases and V 0 bases, and 12 bases lay outside the gene matches. The CDR3 spells CASSLAVGDYSFYNEQFF. The CDR3 DNA reads TGTGCCAGCAGCTTAGCGGTCGGGGACTATTCTTTTTACAATGAGCAGTTCTTC.

The V gene is TRBV18, the J gene TRBJ2-2, with D possibly matching TRBD2 (6 bases). CDR1 KGHSH and CDR2 LQKENI come from the germline V gene. Trimming shortened V by 10 bases and J by 10 bases, and 22 bases separated the two germline ends. CDR3 length: 14 residues. The CDR3 region is CATALLDGRTELFF. CDR3 coding DNA: TGTGCCACCGCTCTGTTGGACGGGAGAACGGAGCTGTTTTTT.

The rearrangement uses TRBV6-5 and TRBJ1-2; a weak D match, TRBD1 (6 bases). V gave up 6 bases and J gave up 1 base, with 15 bases separating them. Germline V gives CDR1 MNHEY, CDR2 SVGAGI. This CDR3 comprises 15 residues. The chain's CDR3 is CASSPQGYGNYGYTF. The DNA of the CDR3 is TGTGCCAGCAGCCCCCAGGGGTACGGTAACTATGGCTACACCTTC.

This chain connects TRBV11-3 to TRBJ1-1; a possible D gene is TRBD1 (5 bases). This CDR3 has 13 amino acids. CDR1 is SGHNT and CDR2 is YENEEA in the germline V gene. V shed 2 bases and J shed 3 bases, with 7 bases lying between them. This CDR3 is CASSLKGYTEAFF. The CDR3 region has the DNA TGTGCCAGCAGCTTAAAGGGGTACACTGAAGCTTTCTTT.

The chain is built from TRBV13 and TRBJ2-1; 10 bases fit TRBD2. The germline V gene has CDR1 PRHDT and CDR2 FYEKMQ (reference sequence). Trimming cost V 4 bases and J 5 bases; bases outside gene matches: 8. The CDR3 has 16 residues. CDR3 nucleotide sequence: TGTGCCAGCAGCTCTCCGCTAGCGGGGGCGCACAATGAGCAGTTCTTC. It specifies CASSSPLAGAHNEQFF.

The CDR3 region has the DNA TGTGCCAGCAGCTTGATAGGAGGTGAGGACTATGGCTACACCTTC. It encodes CASSLIGGEDYGYTF. The gene calls are TRBV5-8 and TRBJ1-2, with D unresolved. Trimming took off 1 base at V and 3 bases at J, with 13 bases between the two ends. Looked up from germline, CDR1 is SGHTS and CDR2 is YDEGEE. The CDR3 runs to 15 residues.

The V and J genes are TRBV28 and TRBJ1-1, with a tentative D call TRBD1 (5 bases). V gave up 3 bases and J gave up 4 bases, with 9 bases separating them. From germline, CDR1 is MDHEN and CDR2 SYDVKM. This CDR3 contains 13 residues. The CDR3 is CASSFFGGTEAFF. The CDR3 DNA reads TGTGCCAGCAGTTTTTTCGGGGGCACTGAAGCTTTCTTT. The variable domain in full, with the rest retrieved from reference TRBV28 and TRBJ1-1, is DVKVTQSSRYLVKRTGEKVFLECVQDMDHENMFWYRQDPGLGLRLIYFSYDVKMKEKGDIPEGYSVSREKKERFSLILESASTNQTSMYLCASSFFGGTEAFFGQGTRLTVV.

V gene TRBV7-8 combines with J gene TRBJ2-7; perhaps TRBD1 as D (5 bases). CDR3 length: 15 amino acids. Germline CDR1 reads SGHVS; CDR2 reads FQNEAQ. V lost 3 bases and J lost 6, with 18 bases in between. CDR3 DNA: TGTGCCAGCAGCTTTGGGTGGTCTCCTGGGGCCGAGCAGTACTTC. It specifies CASSFGWSPGAEQYF.

The chain uses TRBV9 and TRBJ2-3, with 9 bases matching TRBD2. The CDR3 is 16 amino acids. V lost 2 bases and J lost 0; bases outside the gene matches: 4. Germline V gives CDR1 SGDLS, CDR2 YYNGEE. The CDR3 is CASSVYSGRSTDTQYF. In DNA, the CDR3 is TGTGCCAGCAGCGTTTATAGCGGGAGAAGCACAGATACGCAGTATTTT. The full variable domain, rest sourced from reference TRBV9 and TRBJ2-3, is DSGVTQTPKHLITATGQRVTLRCSPRSGDLSVYWYQQSLDQGLQFLIQYYNGEERAKGNILERFSAQQFPDLHSELNLSSLELGDSALYFCASSVYSGRSTDTQYFGPGTRLTVL.

V is TRBV11-2 and J is TRBJ2-3, with 7 positions matching TRBD1. The CDR3 has 16 amino acids. From germline, CDR1 is SGHAT and CDR2 FQNNGV. V shed 3 bases, J shed 2 bases, and the junction held 8 bases outside the gene matches. CDR3: CASSFPTGWVTDTQYF. The CDR3 nucleotides read TGTGCCAGCAGCTTTCCGACAGGGTGGGTCACAGATACGCAGTATTTT.